Presented here are 31 T cell receptor beta chains from one specimen sequenced in a study of T cell responses to AZD1222 COVID-19 vaccine. TCRdb keeps only in-frame clones here, not all; method: immunoSEQ multiplex PCR. Altogether over 110,000 clones are present, approximately 94% being singletons, with the ten largest covering around 5.1%. The material sequenced was peripheral blood, taken on day 0 of AZD1222 vaccination. All receptors come from an adult in good health.

CDR3 in amino acids: CASSQGQGYGYTF. CDR3 DNA sequence: TGTGCCAGCTCACAAGGGCAGGGGTATGGCTACACCTTC. The rearrangement joins TRBV2 to TRBJ1-2; possibly TRBD1 for D (6 bases). Trimming shortened V by 8 bases and J by 5 bases, and 15 bases separated the two germline ends. The CDR3 is made up of 13 amino acids. Germline-derived CDR1 and CDR2 are SNHLY and FYNNEI.

This chain joins TRBV3-1 (or the pseudogene TRBV3-2) and TRBJ2-4; D is undetermined. Germline loops: CDR1 LGHDT, CDR2 YNNKEL (reference sequence). V was trimmed by 1 base and J by 1 base, leaving 14 bases between them. This CDR3 region has 17 residues. CDR3 protein: CASSQGEPVWAKNIQYF. The CDR3 DNA follows: TGTGCCAGCAGCCAAGGAGAGCCCGTTTGGGCCAAAAACATTCAGTACTTC.

The V call is TRBV7-8, the J call TRBJ1-1; 11 nucleotides align to TRBD1. Losses at the gene ends were 2 bases for V and 5 bases for J; bases not matched to a gene: 7. The CDR3 length is 16 residues. CDR1 SGHVS and CDR2 FQNEAQ come from the germline V gene. CDR3 nucleotide sequence: TGTGCCAGCAGCTTAACGGACAGGGGGCTATGGACTGAAGCTTTCTTT. As protein: CASSLTDRGLWTEAFF.

The chain uses TRBV5-1 and TRBJ2-7; 11 bases match TRBD2. Germline loops: CDR1 SGHRS, CDR2 YFSETQ. The CDR3 is 14 residues long. J was trimmed by 4 bases and V by 6 bases; bases with no gene match: 6. DNA of the CDR3: TGCGCCAGCACCCCGACTAGCGGGGCGTACGAGCAGTACTTC. Amino acid sequence: CASTPTSGAYEQYF.

V is TRBV6-5 and J is TRBJ1-1; D gene unclear. The V end was cut by 11 bases, the J end by 1 base, with 17 bases between. CDR1 and CDR2 (germline): MNHEY, SVGAGI. CDR3 size: 14 residues. Here the CDR3 DNA reads TGTGCCGGCACAGCGGGGTTCCCGAACACTGAAGCTTTCTTT. Residues: CAGTAGFPNTEAFF.

This chain uses TRBV21-1 with TRBJ2-7; the table's D call TRBD2 went unverified against the DNA. TRBV21-1 is a known pseudogene. This CDR3 region has 20 residues. CDR3 sequence (DNA): TGTGCCAGCAGCAAATCTACCTCCGGACTAGCGGATTCCGATTCCTACGAGCAGTACTTC. Its protein product is CASSKSTSGLADSDSYEQYF.

The chain carries TRBV5-1 and TRBJ2-3; D is perhaps TRBD1 or TRBD2 (5 bases each). The CDR3 has 15 residues. Germline CDR1 SGHRS, CDR2 YFSETQ. Between the trimmed V and J ends, which lost 4 bases and 3 bases, there was a span of 15 bases. The CDR3 reads CASSPDGAATDTQYF. In DNA form, the CDR3 reads TGCGCCAGCAGCCCCGACGGGGCGGCAACAGATACGCAGTATTTT.

This chain connects TRBV7-2 to TRBJ1-2; TRBD1 matches 7 bases. The CDR3 has 14 amino acids. CDR1 SGHTA and CDR2 FQGNSA come from the germline V gene. Unmatched junction bases numbered 10, after V lost 5 bases and J lost 7 bases. This chain's CDR3 is CASSPYRGEVGYTF. The CDR3 nucleotides are TGTGCCAGCAGCCCTTACAGGGGAGAGGTTGGCTACACCTTC.

This sequence joins TRBV5-5 and TRBJ1-1; D unclear. The germline V and J ends were trimmed by 7 bases and 0 bases, with 7 bases remaining between them. CDR3 length: 12 residues. CDR1 SGHKS and CDR2 YYEKEE come from the germline V gene (reference sequence). This chain's CDR3 is CASLALNTEAFF. The CDR3 DNA follows: TGTGCCAGCTTGGCATTGAACACTGAAGCTTTCTTT.

The V gene is TRBV12-3 or TRBV12-4, the J gene TRBJ2-3; either TRBD1 or TRBD2 may supply D (5 bases each). The CDR3 has 13 residues. The V end lost 5 bases, the J end lost 14 bases, and 20 bases lay between the germline ends. CDR3 nucleotide sequence: TGTGCCAGCAGTCCTAATAGGCTCCATGGGGGGTATTTT. It is translated as CASSPNRLHGGYF.

CDR3: CAIGGRVEGYTF. The CDR3 coding sequence is TGTGCCATCGGGGGCAGGGTCGAAGGCTACACCTTC. The chain couples TRBV7-9 to TRBJ1-2, with D possibly matching TRBD1 (6 bases). The ends were cut back, 10 bases at V and 8 bases at J, with 17 bases in the middle. CDR3 length: 12 residues. The germline CDR1 and CDR2 sequences are SEHNR and FQNEAQ (reference sequence).

The rearrangement joins TRBV7-2 to TRBJ2-7; 8 nucleotides agree with TRBD2. Trimming removed 1 base from V and 1 base from J; junction bases left unmatched: 3. From germline, CDR1 is SGHTA and CDR2 FQGNSA. The length of the CDR3 is 15 residues. This chain's CDR3 is CASSLGSGSSYEQYF. CDR3 DNA: TGTGCCAGCAGCTTAGGGAGCGGGAGTTCCTACGAGCAGTACTTC. Full variable domain (outside the CDR3, taken from reference TRBV7-2 and TRBJ2-7): GAGVSQSPSNKVTEKGKDVELRCDPISGHTALYWYRQSLGQGLEFLIYFQGNSAPDKSGLPSDRFSAERTGGSVSTLTIQRTQQEDSAVYLCASSLGSGSSYEQYFGPGTRLTVT.

The rearrangement joins TRBV14 to TRBJ2-3; TRBD2 matches at 9 bases. The V gene end was trimmed by 0 bases and the J gene end by 5 bases; junction bases not matched to a gene: 3. The germline CDR1 and CDR2 sequences are SGHDN and FVKESK. There are 15 residues in the CDR3. DNA for the CDR3: TGTGCCAGCAGCCAAGAGATTAGCGGGAGAGATACGCAGTATTTT. Translated, it gives CASSQEISGRDTQYF.

The rearrangement uses TRBV6-2 or TRBV6-3 and TRBJ2-7, with D unclear. The V end was cut by 4 bases, the J end by 4 bases, with 17 bases between. Per the germline V gene, CDR1 is MNHEY and CDR2 is SVGEGT. The CDR3 consists of 15 residues. CDR3 residues: CASSSYDLHLYEQYF. The CDR3 DNA is TGTGCCAGCAGTTCCTACGATCTTCACTTATACGAGCAGTACTTC.

This chain links TRBV4-3 with TRBJ1-1; D is possibly TRBD1 (5 bases). The germline CDR1 and CDR2 sequences are LGHNA and YSLEER. V lost 2 bases and J 2 bases, leaving 18 bases between the germline ends. The CDR3 is 17 amino acids. For the CDR3, the DNA is TGCGCCAGCAGCCAAAAATTGGGGCCGTTAGCCAACACTGAAGCTTTCTTT. Its translation: CASSQKLGPLANTEAFF.

CDR3 DNA sequence: TGTGCCAGCAGCTTAGCCGTCAGCCTAGCCCAAGCTTTCTTT. Its translation: CASSLAVSLAQAFF. The chain is built from TRBV7-9 and TRBJ1-1, with no clear D. V was pared by 0 bases and J by 9 bases, with 14 bases between. The germline CDR1 and CDR2 sequences are SEHNR and FQNEAQ (reference sequence). The CDR3 sequence is 14 residues long.

This clone was found once. CDR3 in amino acids: CASSQGEGPYEQYF. CDR3 bases: TGTGCCAGCAGCCAAGGGGAGGGCCCCTACGAGCAGTACTTC. The chain joins TRBV14 to TRBJ2-7; 7 bases align to TRBD2. Germline-derived CDR1 and CDR2 are SGHDN and FVKESK. The V gene end was trimmed by 1 base and the J gene end by 2 bases; junction bases not matched to a gene: 2. This CDR3 is 14 amino acids long. Full variable domain (missing parts from reference TRBV14 and TRBJ2-7): EAGVTQFPSHSVIEKGQTVTLRCDPISGHDNLYWYRRVMGKEIKFLLHFVKESKQDESGMPNNRFLAERTGGTYSTLKVQPAELEDSGVYFCASSQGEGPYEQYFGPGTRLTVT.

V is TRBV12-3 or TRBV12-4 and J is TRBJ1-1, with D perhaps TRBD1 (6 bases). This CDR3 contains 12 residues. The ends were cut back, 7 bases at V and 3 bases at J, with 9 bases in the middle. The CDR3 here is CASTHRDTEAFF. The CDR3 DNA follows: TGTGCCAGCACCCACAGGGACACTGAAGCTTTCTTT.

This chain connects TRBV6-5 to TRBJ2-7; 7 bases line up with TRBD2. Germline CDR1 is MNHEY and CDR2 is SVGAGI. The CDR3 contains 15 residues. The ends lost 0 bases at V and 4 bases at J; junction bases unmatched: 6. CDR3 DNA: TGTGCCAGCAGTTACTCCCACGGGGAGGGGTACGAGCAGTACTTC. It codes for CASSYSHGEGYEQYF.

The chain carries TRBV27 and TRBJ1-3; D is unclear. The germline CDR1 and CDR2 sequences are MNHEY and SMNVEV (reference sequence). The CDR3 has 13 amino acids. V was trimmed by 4 bases and J by 4 bases, leaving 8 bases between them. The CDR3 sequence is CASSSGAGNTIYF. The CDR3 nucleotides are TGTGCCAGCAGTTCGGGCGCCGGAAACACCATATATTTT.

CDR3 sequence reads: CASSLTYYEQYF. CDR3 DNA sequence: TGTGCCAGCAGCTTAACCTACTACGAGCAGTACTTC. V is TRBV7-9 and J is TRBJ2-7; D unresolved. The germline gives CDR1 SEHNR, CDR2 FQNEAQ (reference sequence). V lost 2 bases and J 3 bases, leaving 5 bases between the germline ends. This CDR3 has 12 amino acids.

The V call is TRBV11-1, the J call TRBJ2-7, with 11 bases lining up with TRBD2. The CDR3 sequence is 14 residues long. Trimming took 2 bases from V and 6 from J; bases not matched to a gene: 3. Germline CDR1 reads SGHAT; CDR2 reads FQDESV (reference sequence). This CDR3 is CASSLQLAGAEQYF. The DNA for the CDR3 is TGTGCCAGCAGCTTACAACTAGCGGGAGCCGAGCAGTACTTC.

J is TRBJ2-1 and V is TRBV4-3; possibly TRBD1 or TRBD2 for D (5 bases each). The ends were cut back, 3 bases at V and 5 bases at J, with 14 bases in the middle. This CDR3 has 15 residues. Germline lookup yields CDR1 LGHNA and CDR2 YSLEER. As DNA, the CDR3 is TGCGCCAGCAGCCAGGGCCTCCGGGGCCACAATGAGCAGTTCTTC. This encodes CASSQGLRGHNEQFF.

The V and J genes are TRBV9 and TRBJ1-1; perhaps TRBD1 as D (6 bases). The CDR3 has 14 residues. V lost 0 bases and J lost 3, with 9 bases in between. Per the germline V gene, CDR1 is SGDLS and CDR2 is YYNGEE. The CDR3 DNA follows: TGTGCCAGCAGCGTAGTTCCAGGGGACACTGAAGCTTTCTTT. This translates into CASSVVPGDTEAFF.

The rearrangement uses TRBV6-5 and TRBJ2-1, with D possibly being TRBD1 (6 bases). The CDR3 loop spans 15 amino acids. Germline V gene sequence: CDR1 MNHEY, CDR2 SVGAGI. V shed 5 bases and J shed 0 bases, with 11 bases lying between them. The DNA for the CDR3 is TGTGCCAGCAGTAGGACAGCTAGCTCCTACAATGAGCAGTTCTTC. Encoded protein: CASSRTASSYNEQFF.

The chain couples TRBV7-2 to TRBJ2-4, with 7 nucleotides matching TRBD2. In germline, CDR1 is SGHTA, CDR2 FQGNSA. The CDR3 extends over 12 amino acids. V was clipped by 4 bases and J by 9 bases; unmatched bases: 3. The CDR3 here is CASSSPGGIQYF. The CDR3 DNA reads TGTGCCAGCAGCTCCCCGGGGGGCATTCAGTACTTC.

The CDR3 here is CASSLGTANNYGYTF. CDR3 nucleotides: TGTGCCAGCAGCTTGGGGACAGCTAATAACTATGGCTACACCTTC. The chain joins TRBV5-5 to TRBJ1-2; TRBD1 might be the D (6 bases). The CDR3 loop spans 15 amino acids. Between the trimmed V and J ends, which lost 0 bases and 1 base, there was a span of 10 bases. From germline, CDR1 is SGHKS and CDR2 YYEKEE (reference sequence).

This clone has just one count. The DNA of the CDR3 is TGTGCCAGCAGCTTGGCCGGACGGTCCTATGGCTACACCTTC. It yields the protein CASSLAGRSYGYTF. The chain couples TRBV5-4 to TRBJ1-2, with D hard to call. The CDR3 contains 14 residues. With 0 bases removed from V and 4 bases from J, the gap between germline ends came to 10 bases. The germline gives CDR1 SGHNT, CDR2 YYREEE (reference sequence).

The chain links TRBV6-5 to TRBJ2-5, with 7 nucleotides matching TRBD2. The CDR3 loop spans 13 amino acids. Germline V gene sequence: CDR1 MNHEY, CDR2 SVGAGI. V was clipped by 6 bases and J by 5 bases; unmatched bases: 6. CDR3 protein: CASSLGTMETQYF. The CDR3 DNA sequence: TGTGCCAGCAGCCTCGGGACTATGGAGACCCAGTACTTC.

V is TRBV7-2 and J is TRBJ2-7; 11 bases are shared with TRBD2. Per the germline V gene, CDR1 is SGHTA and CDR2 is FQGNSA. The CDR3 sequence is 17 residues long. The V and J ends lost 1 base and 2 bases, in that order; junction bases with no gene match: 7. CDR3 protein: CASSLVSGGAGAYEQYF. DNA of the CDR3: TGTGCCAGCAGCTTAGTTAGCGGGGGGGCTGGGGCCTACGAGCAGTACTTC.

The rearrangement links TRBV6-5 to TRBJ2-7; a weak D match, TRBD1 (6 bases). V was clipped by 0 bases and J by 3 bases, with 12 bases between them. This CDR3 is built from 15 residues. CDR1 MNHEY and CDR2 SVGAGI come from the germline V gene. DNA for the CDR3: TGTGCCAGCAGTTACTCTTTCCTGGACAGCTACGAGCAGTACTTC. It encodes CASSYSFLDSYEQYF.